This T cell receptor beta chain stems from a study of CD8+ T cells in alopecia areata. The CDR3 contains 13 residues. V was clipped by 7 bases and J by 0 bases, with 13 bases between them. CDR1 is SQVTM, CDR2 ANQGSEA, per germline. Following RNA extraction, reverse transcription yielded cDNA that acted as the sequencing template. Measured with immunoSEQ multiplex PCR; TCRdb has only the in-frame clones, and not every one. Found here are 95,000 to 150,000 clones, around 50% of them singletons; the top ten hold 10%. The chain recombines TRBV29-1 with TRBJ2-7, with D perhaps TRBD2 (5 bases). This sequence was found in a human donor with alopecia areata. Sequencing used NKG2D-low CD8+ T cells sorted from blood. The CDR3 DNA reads TGCAGCGCCGGAGGACCTGACTCCTACGAGCAGTACTTC. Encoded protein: CSAGGPDSYEQYF.